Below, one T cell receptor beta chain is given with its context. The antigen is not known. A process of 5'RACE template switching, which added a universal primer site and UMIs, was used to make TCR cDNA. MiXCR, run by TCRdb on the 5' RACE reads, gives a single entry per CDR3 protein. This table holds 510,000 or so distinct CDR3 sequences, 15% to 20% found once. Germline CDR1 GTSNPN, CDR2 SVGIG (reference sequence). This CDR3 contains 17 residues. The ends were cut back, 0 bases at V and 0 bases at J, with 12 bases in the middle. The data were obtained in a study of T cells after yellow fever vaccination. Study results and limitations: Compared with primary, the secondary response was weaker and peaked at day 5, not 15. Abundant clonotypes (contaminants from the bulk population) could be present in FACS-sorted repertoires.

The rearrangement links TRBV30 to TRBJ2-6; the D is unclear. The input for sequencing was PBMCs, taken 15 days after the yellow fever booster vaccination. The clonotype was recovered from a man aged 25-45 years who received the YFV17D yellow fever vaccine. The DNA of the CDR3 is TGTGCCTGGAGTGTAAGACTCATAAGCTCTGGGGCCAACGTCCTGACTTTC. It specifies CAWSVRLISSGANVLTF. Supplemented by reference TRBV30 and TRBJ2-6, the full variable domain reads SQTIHQWPATLVQPVGSPLSLECTVEGTSNPNLYWYRQAAGRGLQLLFYSVGIGQISSEVPQNLSASRPQDRQFILSSKKLLLSDSGFYLCAWSVRLISSGANVLTFGAGSRLTVL.